Listed below are T cell receptor beta chains from one sample, sequenced in a study of blood T cell repertoires in COVID-19. Assay used: immunoSEQ multiplex PCR; TCRdb lists only in-frame clones, some missing. The data contain approximately 110,000 clones, about 89% of them singletons. Sequencing was carried out using peripheral blood. All receptors derive from a man in his forties or fifties with acute or convalescent COVID-19. Each CDR3 is given with its conserved first and last residue. D genes are given only for firm matches. Clone size is shown for a subset of rows, as once, few, many or a class of expanded clone.

v_gene	abundance	j_gene	d_gene	len	CDR3nt	CDR3aa
TRBV6-5	-	TRBJ2-7	TRBD1	15	TGTGCCAGCAGTTACTCACGGACAGGGGGCGTCGAGCAGTACTTC	CASSYSRTGGVEQYF
TRBV5-4	-	TRBJ1-3	TRBD1	17	TGTGCCAGCAGCCGGCGGACAGGATTAGTCTCTGGAAACACCATATATTTT	CASSRRTGLVSGNTIYF
TRBV19	-	TRBJ2-1	TRBD2	15	TGTGCCAGTAGTTTTCTAGCGGGGACCCACAATGAGCAGTTCTTC	CASSFLAGTHNEQFF
TRBV7-9	-	TRBJ2-7	-	13	TGTGCCAGCAGCTTAGAGGACACTTACGAGCAGTACTTC	CASSLEDTYEQYF
TRBV6-5	-	TRBJ1-5	-	14	TGTGCCAGCAGCCGGGAGACAACCGCTCAGCCCCAGCATTTT	CASSRETTAQPQHF
TRBV7-9	once	TRBJ2-7	-	13	TGTGCCAGCAGCTTACAGGGGAGGGACGAGCAGTACTTC	CASSLQGRDEQYF
TRBV6-4	-	TRBJ2-3	TRBD2	15	TGTGCCAGCAGTGACTCGCGGGGGGGCCCAGATACGCAGTATTTT	CASSDSRGGPDTQYF
TRBV6-5	once	TRBJ2-3	TRBD2	14	TGTGCCAGCAGCTCCGGGACTAGGGCAGATACGCAGTATTTT	CASSSGTRADTQYF
TRBV3-1/TRBV3-2	-	TRBJ2-3	-	15	TGTGCCAGCAGCCAAGATACTCTACTAGCAGATACGCAGTATTTT	CASSQDTLLADTQYF
TRBV10-2	-	TRBJ2-2	TRBD2	15	TGCGCCAGCAGTCTAGCGGGAGTTGACACCGGGGAGCTGTTTTTT	CASSLAGVDTGELFF
TRBV7-8	once	TRBJ2-2	-	16	TGTGCCACCAGAGGAGGACTGGGTTTGAACACCGGGGAGCTGTTTTTT	CATRGGLGLNTGELFF
TRBV7-2	-	TRBJ2-2	TRBD2	16	TGTGCCAGCAGCCTACTAGCGGGGGGTTTTACCGGGGAGCTGTTTTTT	CASSLLAGGFTGELFF
TRBV5-1	-	TRBJ2-7	TRBD2	14	TGCGCCAGCAGGCCCGGGACTAGTAATTACGAGCAGTACTTC	CASRPGTSNYEQYF
TRBV10-3	-	TRBJ1-1	-	14	TGTGCCATCAGTGAGTTAACAGGGTACGGTGAAGCTTTCTTT	CAISELTGYGEAFF
TRBV29-1	-	TRBJ2-3	TRBD2	17	TGCAGCGTTGAACTAGCGGAGGTACCCCCTCACGCAGATACGCAGTATTTT	CSVELAEVPPHADTQYF
TRBV4-2	-	TRBJ2-1	-	16	TGTGCCAGCAGCAACCGGGACTCTTCCTCCTACAATGAGCAGTTCTTC	CASSNRDSSSYNEQFF
TRBV6-5	-	TRBJ2-7	TRBD1	13	TGTGCCAGCACCCCGGGACAGACCTACGAGCAGTACTTC	CASTPGQTYEQYF
TRBV6-5	few	TRBJ2-1	-	14	TGTGCCAGCAATCCCGGGACTGCCTACAATGAGCAGTTCTTC	CASNPGTAYNEQFF
TRBV25-1	-	TRBJ1-6	-	14	TGTGCCAGCAGGACGGGACACTCGAATTCACCCCTCCACTTT	CASRTGHSNSPLHF
TRBV6-5	-	TRBJ1-6	TRBD1	13	TGTGCCAGCAGACAGGGGAATAATTCACCCCTCCACTTT	CASRQGNNSPLHF
TRBV30	-	TRBJ2-6	-	13	TGTGCCTGGAGCGACGGCGGCCTAAGCGTCCTGACTTTC	CAWSDGGLSVLTF
TRBV19	-	TRBJ1-1	-	16	TGTGCCAGTAGTATCCCCCGGACGGACATGAACACTGAAGCTTTCTTT	CASSIPRTDMNTEAFF
TRBV19	-	TRBJ1-2	TRBD1	13	TGTGCCAGTACCCTAGGGACAGTATATGGCTACACCTTC	CASTLGTVYGYTF
TRBV7-2	once	TRBJ1-1	-	15	TGTGCCAGCAGCCTTAGCGCTGGGAGGAACACTGAAGCTTTCTTT	CASSLSAGRNTEAFF
TRBV19	-	TRBJ2-5	TRBD2	16	TGTGCCAGCACTATCGGGGCGGGAGTAGCAGGAGAGACCCAGTACTTC	CASTIGAGVAGETQYF
TRBV3-1/TRBV3-2	-	TRBJ1-3	-	16	TGTGCCAGCAGCCAAGGAAGGGGCCTCTCTGGAAACACCATATATTTT	CASSQGRGLSGNTIYF
TRBV4-3	once	TRBJ1-2	TRBD1	14	TGCGCCAGCAGCCAGGGGACAGGGAGCTATGGCTACACCTTC	CASSQGTGSYGYTF
TRBV20-1	-	TRBJ2-3	TRBD2	11	TGCAGTGCTACAGGGACTAGCGGGGCCTTGTTT	CSATGTSGALF
TRBV6-6	-	TRBJ2-1	-	21	TGTGCCAGCAGTCCCAACCCCGCCAGGGTGACCCGAACGCCCTATTACAATGAGCAGTTCTTC	CASSPNPARVTRTPYYNEQFF
TRBV2	-	TRBJ2-5	TRBD1	15	TGTGCCAGCACAAACAGGGGGCGATACCAAGAGACCCAGTACTTC	CASTNRGRYQETQYF
TRBV5-4	few	TRBJ2-1	-	17	TGTGCCAGCAGCCGCCGGGGATCCGGTGTGACCTACAATGAGCAGTTCTTC	CASSRRGSGVTYNEQFF
TRBV5-5	-	TRBJ1-2	-	14	TGTGCCAGCAGCTTCCAAGGGGACTCCTATGGCTACACCTTC	CASSFQGDSYGYTF
TRBV7-9	-	TRBJ1-2	-	14	TGTGCCAGCAGCTTAGACCATACTAGAAATGGCTACACCTTC	CASSLDHTRNGYTF
TRBV5-1	-	TRBJ1-6	-	15	TGCGCCAGTAGCGCGGGGGGCGAAGTCCATTCACCCCTCCACTTT	CASSAGGEVHSPLHF
TRBV11-3	-	TRBJ2-1	TRBD2	16	TGTGCCAGCAGCCACCAGTGGGGGCCGGGGGGGAATGAGCAGTTCTTC	CASSHQWGPGGNEQFF
TRBV3-1/TRBV3-2	-	TRBJ2-2	TRBD1	17	TGTGCCAGCAGCCACCACCGACAGGGGGCAAGGACCGGGGAGCTGTTTTTT	CASSHHRQGARTGELFF
TRBV5-6	-	TRBJ1-2	-	13	TGTGCCAGCAGCTTGGTGGCAGACTATGGCTACACCTTC	CASSLVADYGYTF
TRBV5-1	-	TRBJ1-4	-	15	TGCGCCAGCACCGATACCGGGACAACTAATGAAAAACTGTTTTTT	CASTDTGTTNEKLFF
TRBV14	once	TRBJ2-1	-	15	TGTGCCACTACAAGGGCGGGCAGCTACTACAATGAGCAGTTCTTC	CATTRAGSYYNEQFF
TRBV3-1/TRBV3-2	-	TRBJ1-1	-	14	TGTGCCAGCAGCCAAGGCAGGGGTATCACTGAAGCTTTCTTT	CASSQGRGITEAFF
TRBV7-9	-	TRBJ2-1	TRBD2	18	TGTGCCAGCAGCGGTCTACCGGGACTAGGTGTGATAGGCAATGAGCAGTTCTTC	CASSGLPGLGVIGNEQFF
TRBV6-5	few	TRBJ2-7	-	13	TGTGCCAGTACCACCGGCCCGCGGAGCGAGCAGTACTTC	CASTTGPRSEQYF
TRBV29-1	-	TRBJ2-7	-	13	TGCAGCGTTGTTACCTTACTCACCTACGAGCAGTACTTC	CSVVTLLTYEQYF
TRBV7-2	few	TRBJ1-2	TRBD1	13	TGTGCCAGCAGCTTAATAGGGGGCAATGGCTACACCTTC	CASSLIGGNGYTF
TRBV3-1/TRBV3-2	-	TRBJ2-1	TRBD2	14	TGTGCCAGCAGCCCCGGACTAGCGAACAATGAGCAGTTCTTC	CASSPGLANNEQFF